A single sample gave rise to the 14 T cell receptor beta chains below, sequenced in a study of blood T cell repertoires in COVID-19. Assay used: immunoSEQ multiplex PCR; TCRdb lists only in-frame clones, some missing. Of roughly 26,000 clones listed, about 90% were seen once; the top ten hold roughly 2.8%. The sample taken for sequencing was peripheral blood. These TCRs come from a human donor in a cohort sampled during active COVID-19.

This clone was counted a single time. CDR3 region: CATSDFKPGQVDTGELFF. The CDR3 nucleotides read TGTGCCACCAGTGATTTTAAACCGGGACAGGTTGACACCGGGGAGCTGTTTTTT. This rearrangement joins TRBV24-1 to TRBJ2-2, with 8 bases fitting TRBD1. There are 18 residues in the CDR3. CDR1 is KGHDR, CDR2 SFDVKD, per germline. V lost 1 base and J lost 3; bases outside the gene matches: 9.

The V and J genes are TRBV6-5 and TRBJ1-6, with 10 bases fitting TRBD1. Germline CDR1 is MNHEY and CDR2 is SVGAGI. Germline trimming cut 11 bases from V and 9 bases from J; bases unmatched to any gene: 7. This CDR3 spans 13 amino acids. Written as DNA, the CDR3 is TGTGCCGCCCGGCGACAGGGGGCTTCACCCCTCCACTTT. Its translation: CAARRQGASPLHF.

The J gene is TRBJ2-2, the V gene TRBV2; 11 positions match TRBD2. The V segment lost 7 bases and the J segment 7 bases; nucleotides outside the gene matches: 11. The CDR3 sequence is 16 residues long. The germline V gene has CDR1 SNHLY and CDR2 FYNNEI. The CDR3 DNA follows: TGTGCCAGCATTCCGGCACTAGCGGGGGAGGACGGGGAGCTGTTTTTT. Its protein product is CASIPALAGEDGELFF.

The V call is TRBV5-4, the J call TRBJ2-2; weak D call: TRBD1 (6 bases). Trimming stripped 7 bases from V and 1 base from J, with 14 bases between. Germline V gene lookup returns CDR1 SGHNT and CDR2 YYREEE (reference sequence). The CDR3 has 15 amino acids. CDR3 coding DNA: TGTGCCAGCCAACACGCGGACAGGAACACCGGGGAGCTGTTTTTT. It translates to CASQHADRNTGELFF.

The genes are TRBV3-1 (or the pseudogene TRBV3-2) and TRBJ1-1; TRBD1 agrees at 7 bases. Germline V gene lookup returns CDR1 LGHDT and CDR2 YNNKEL (reference sequence). The V and J ends lost 1 base and 2 bases, in that order; junction bases with no gene match: 4. The CDR3 loop spans 15 amino acids. The CDR3 DNA is TGTGCCAGCAGCCAAGCCGGGACAGATAACACTGAAGCTTTCTTT. This translates into CASSQAGTDNTEAFF.

The chain uses TRBV10-1 and TRBJ2-1; TRBD1 is a possible D gene (5 bases). There are 15 residues in the CDR3. The germline V gene has CDR1 WNHNN and CDR2 SYGVQD (reference sequence). V lost 4 bases to trimming and J lost 4 bases, with 14 bases between them. CDR3 in DNA: TGCGCCAGCAGTGCAGACAGCATTAAATACAATGAGCAGTTCTTC. This codes for CASSADSIKYNEQFF.

The CDR3 reads CASRLRGMRGYTF. CDR3 bases: TGTGCCAGCCGACTCAGGGGAATGAGGGGCTACACCTTC. J is TRBJ1-2 and V is TRBV6-5; weak D call: TRBD1 (6 bases). Trimming took 8 bases from V and 8 from J, leaving 18 bases between them. The CDR3 totals 13 residues. CDR1 and CDR2 from the germline V gene are MNHEY and SVGAGI.

The chain carries TRBV3-1 (or the pseudogene TRBV3-2) and TRBJ1-2; D is perhaps TRBD1 (5 bases). There are 15 residues in the CDR3. V shed 1 base and J shed 5 bases, with 14 bases lying between them. From germline, CDR1 is LGHDT and CDR2 YNNKEL (reference sequence). CDR3 amino acids: CASSQAPMGGYGYTF. CDR3 bases: TGTGCCAGCAGCCAAGCCCCGATGGGGGGATATGGCTACACCTTC.

This chain joins TRBV6-1 and TRBJ1-2; a weak D match, TRBD1 (6 bases). Trimming shortened V by 0 bases and J by 2 bases, and 10 bases separated the two germline ends. Per germline, CDR1 MNHNS and CDR2 SASEGT. This CDR3 spans 15 amino acids. The CDR3 DNA follows: TGTGCCAGCAGTGAAGCCTGGGGGCGAAACTATGGCTACACCTTC. This gives the protein CASSEAWGRNYGYTF.

This chain joins TRBV4-2 and TRBJ2-6; the match to TRBD1 covers 8 bases. Trimming at V came to 4 bases and at J to 2 bases, leaving 1 base not matched to a gene. The germline gives CDR1 LGHNA, CDR2 YNFKEQ. The CDR3 covers 15 residues. Here the CDR3 reads CASSPRGPGANVLTF. The CDR3, as DNA: TGTGCCAGCAGCCCCAGGGGGCCTGGGGCCAACGTCCTGACTTTC.

V usage is TRBV18 and J usage is TRBJ1-1, with 9 bases matching TRBD1. The CDR3 consists of 16 residues. Germline CDR1 reads KGHSH; CDR2 reads LQKENI. V was clipped by 3 bases and J by 4 bases; unmatched bases: 9. The CDR3 DNA is TGTGCCAGCTCACCCTTATCGACAGGGGGAGGCACTGAAGCTTTCTTT. Translation gives CASSPLSTGGGTEAFF.

A few counts support this clone. CDR3 nucleotides: TGTGCCAGCCGCCCGAAACAGGGTCCCGGGGAGCTGTTTTTT. Amino acid sequence: CASRPKQGPGELFF. This rearrangement joins TRBV27 to TRBJ2-2; D is possibly TRBD1 (6 bases). The V end lost 8 bases, the J end lost 6 bases, and 16 bases lay between the germline ends. CDR3 length: 14 amino acids. CDR1 and CDR2 from the germline V gene are MNHEY and SMNVEV (reference sequence).

This clone was detected only a few times. The chain combines TRBV19 with TRBJ1-2, with 9 positions matching TRBD1. V was pared by 3 bases and J by 6 bases, with 5 bases of the junction left unmatched. Germline V CDR1 and CDR2: LNHDA, SQIVND (reference sequence). The CDR3 totals 14 residues. Written as DNA, the CDR3 is TGTGCCAGTAGTATCCGGGACAGGGTAGATGGCTACACCTTC. It specifies CASSIRDRVDGYTF. The full variable domain, completed using reference TRBV19 and TRBJ1-2, is DGGITQSPKYLFRKEGQNVTLSCEQNLNHDAMYWYRQDPGQGLRLIYYSQIVNDFQKGDIAEGYSVSREKKESFPLTVTSAQKNPTAFYLCASSIRDRVDGYTFGSGTRLTVV.

The chain recombines TRBV4-1 with TRBJ2-7; D is perhaps TRBD2 (7 bases). Trimming removed 0 bases from V and 4 bases from J, with 13 bases in between. The CDR3 covers 15 residues. The germline V gene has CDR1 MGHRA and CDR2 YSYEKL. This CDR3 reads CASSQDPGGIYEQYF. DNA of the CDR3: TGCGCCAGCAGCCAAGATCCGGGGGGCATATACGAGCAGTACTTC.